This TCR beta chain was sequenced in a study of T cells after yellow fever vaccination. As for the study in general: Libraries from low-cell-number fractions were prepared with the SMART-Seq v4 Ultra Low Input RNA kit.

TCRdb fed the 5' RACE reads into MiXCR, producing one record per CDR3 protein. The sample records about 130,000 distinct CDR3 sequences, about 7% being singletons. This clonotype has ten or more counts. The antigen remains unidentified. With V trimmed by 0 bases and J by 1 base, 7 bases remained unmatched. Germline-derived CDR1 and CDR2 are LGHNA and YSLEER. The CDR3 totals 18 residues. General study results and limits: Post-booster repertoires contained most primary-vaccination clones again (around 96% CD4, about 90% CD8).

The gene calls are TRBV4-3 and TRBJ2-4; 9 positions agree with TRBD2. The sample here was CD4+ T cells sorted from PBMCs, taken 10 days after the yellow fever booster vaccination. The sequence was obtained from a man aged 25 to 45 who received the YFV17D yellow fever vaccine. In DNA form, the CDR3 reads TGCGCCAGCAGCCAAGATAGCGTTCTAGCGGGGGCCAAAAACATTCAGTACTTC. It yields the protein CASSQDSVLAGAKNIQYF.